The clone carrying this T cell receptor beta chain was seen at least ten times. Antigen specificity is unknown. The sample is drawn from a study of T-cell reconstitution after alpha-beta-depleted transplantation in children. General study results and limits: Recipient T cells and thymic progenitors that survived gave rise to the high TCRbeta diversity observed at day 60 in some patients. Several hundred graft clones that had expanded were reportedly the source of alpha-beta T cells about two months after transplant. After one year, T-cell counts and TCRbeta diversity mostly came from new T cells.

There are 14 residues in the CDR3. From germline, CDR1 is SEHNR and CDR2 FQNEAQ (reference sequence). V gave up 4 bases and J gave up 5 bases, with 12 bases separating them. Unique molecular identifiers were incorporated during preparation of the TCRbeta library. TCRdb re-analysed the PCR reads in MiXCR, keeping a single row per CDR3 protein. The table lists hundreds of thousands of distinct CDR3 sequences, about a tenth of them singletons. This TCR derives from a child less than two years old with acute myeloid leukemia, due to receive a stem cell transplant. The rearrangement links TRBV7-9 to TRBJ1-5; possible D gene TRBD1, 5 bases. Here the sequenced sample was PBMCs, taken before TCRalphabeta/CD19-depleted stem cell transplant. The CDR3 coding sequence is TGTGCCAGCAGCTCCCAGGGTAGGGATCAGCCCCAGCATTTT. Amino acids: CASSSQGRDQPQHF.